This T cell receptor beta chain was obtained from a study of blood T cell repertoires in COVID-19. About the study: COVID-19 samples from acute and convalescent phases originated in the United States, Italy and Spain. The analysed material was cDNA or gDNA that came from T cells, B-cell-depleted T cells, or PBMCs.

Trimming stripped 3 bases from V and 5 bases from J, with 6 bases between. The CDR3 consists of 12 residues. Germline-derived CDR1 and CDR2 are WSHSY and SAAADI. TCRdb's table, derived via immunoSEQ multiplex PCR, lists solely in-frame clones and lacks some. The sample consists of around 250,000 clones, about four fifths of them appearing once. The receptor was derived from a man aged 25 to 40 who had recovered from COVID-19. Sequences were obtained from peripheral blood. This sequence joins TRBV10-2 and TRBJ2-3; TRBD1 might be the D (6 bases). The DNA of the CDR3 is TGCGCCAGCAGTGAAGGGGGAGATACGCAGTATTTT. Its translation: CASSEGGDTQYF.